Reported below is one T cell receptor beta chain. Its antigen is currently unknown. Looked up from germline, CDR1 is SNHLY and CDR2 is FYNNEI. CDR3 length equals 15 residues. Trimming stripped 7 bases from V and 0 bases from J, with 15 bases between. Reverse transcription of extracted RNA yielded cDNA, which provided the sequencing template. Here immunoSEQ multiplex PCR was the method, and the copy in TCRdb shows in-frame clones only, minus some. Of some 110,000 clones listed, roughly 66% are singletons. This record belongs to a study of CD8+ T cells in alopecia areata. Study-level points and caveats: Scalp samples also contribute reads from the resident alphabeta T cells found in normal skin.

V gene TRBV2 combines with J gene TRBJ1-1; D unclear. The source is a human donor in good health. Sequenced material: CD4+ T cells sorted from blood. The CDR3: CASTPRGHLNTEAFF. CDR3 in DNA: TGTGCCAGCACCCCTCGGGGTCATCTGAACACTGAAGCTTTCTTT.